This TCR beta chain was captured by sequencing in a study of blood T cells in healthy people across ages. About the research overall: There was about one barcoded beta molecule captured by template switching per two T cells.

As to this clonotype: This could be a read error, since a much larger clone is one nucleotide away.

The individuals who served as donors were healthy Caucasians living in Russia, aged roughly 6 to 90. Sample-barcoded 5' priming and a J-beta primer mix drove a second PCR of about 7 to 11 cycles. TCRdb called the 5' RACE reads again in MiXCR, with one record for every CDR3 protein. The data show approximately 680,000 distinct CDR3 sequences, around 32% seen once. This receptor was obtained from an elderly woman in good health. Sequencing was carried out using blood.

The CDR3 sequence is CSASWGRRAGYTF. Here the CDR3 DNA reads TGCAGTGCTAGTTGGGGCAGGAGGGCTGGCTACACCTTC. The rearrangement uses TRBV20-1 and TRBJ1-2; TRBD1 is a possible D gene (5 bases). CDR1 DFQATT and CDR2 SNEGSKA come from the germline V gene (reference sequence). Trimming removed 3 bases at V and 7 bases at J, with 15 bases between. The CDR3 is 13 amino acids.